This TCR beta chain was obtained from a study of blood T cell repertoires in COVID-19. In the authors' methods: The assay estimated nucleated cells by amplifying reference gene primers. Method: immunoSEQ multiplex PCR; TCRdb's copy keeps in-frame clones and lacks some. That table furnishes V, J and clone size, whereas the DNA furnished D and trimming. The sample holds about 130,000 clones, approximately 85% seen once. CDR1 is SGHTS and CDR2 is YDEGEE in the germline V gene. The ends lost 3 bases at V and 10 bases at J; junction bases unmatched: 11. The CDR3 covers 15 residues. V gene TRBV5-8 combines with J gene TRBJ1-4; 8 bases line up with TRBD1. Sequencing was done on a sample of peripheral blood. The source is a woman aged 80 or over with acute or convalescent COVID-19. The CDR3, as DNA: TGTGCCAGCAGCTGGGACCAGGGGGCAGGTGGAAAACTGTTTTTT. Translating it yields CASSWDQGAGGKLFF. Looking up the rest from reference TRBV5-8 and TRBJ1-4 gives the full variable domain: EAGVTQSPTHLIKTRGQQATLRCSPISGHTSVYWYQQALGLGLQFLLWYDEGEERNRGNFPPRFSGRQFPNYSSELNVNALELEDSALYLCASSWDQGAGGKLFFGSGTQLSVL.